The present entry profiles one T cell receptor beta chain with its context. Its antigen is currently not known. There are no base qualities to consult, and no much larger clone falls within one base. Donors were roughly 40 systemically healthy Caucasian individuals from Russia aged about 6 to 100 years. Approximately 9.3 milliliters of peripheral blood were collected from each donor into EDTA-treated Vacutainer tubes. Ficoll-Paque density-gradient centrifugation was used to isolate PBMCs, with at least 6.5 million per sample. Trizol reagent was used to extract total RNA from the PBMCs, yielding at least 6 micrograms per sample. For every donor, an aliquot of PBMCs went through flow cytometry to measure the percentages of naive CD45RAhigh/CD27high T cells. Its CDR3 holds 18 amino acids, cysteine through phenylalanine. CDR3 DNA only is kept here, 54 bases in frame from base 1. The trim is 6 bases for V and 1 base for J, with a gap of 25 bases between the germline ends. CDR1 and CDR2 are drawn from the germline V gene: MNHEY, SVGEGT.

The entry originates in a study of blood T cells in healthy people across ages (dated by TCRdb to between 2014 and 2017). With respect to the entire study: In model experiments, template switching captured roughly one uniquely barcoded TCR beta cDNA molecule for every two T cells. The donors were divided into four age groups: young (average around 15 years), middle-aged (approximately 41), aged (about 60) and long-lived (roughly 82). To avoid experimental bias, donors of different ages were randomly spread across the sequencing lanes. The study analyzed two additional independent replicas of 1 million unique cDNA reads from the same blood draw for two donors, one aged 18 to 30 and one aged 80 or older. Age-related changes in TCR beta repertoire diversity were measured in the study by deep sequencing normalized with unique cDNA molecular identifiers.

Here is what the overall study found, with its caveats: As age increased, observed TCR beta diversity per million T cells dropped in a roughly linear way, and a significant reduction was already evident by age 40. The percentage of naive T cells measured by flow cytometry correlated strongly with observed TCR beta diversity. Because donor CMV infection status was unknown, age-related changes in expanded clonotypes were potentially confounded. Compared with the aged group, the long-lived group had more naive CD4+ T cells, fewer expanded clones and increased TCR diversity, suggesting age selection. Conclusive comparison of naive and antigen-experienced compartments was prevented by the profiling of bulk unsorted PBMCs. Estimates of total diversity from one million sequenced T cells were regarded as lower bounds and underestimates.

The library relied on 5' RACE. Sequenced on an Illumina HiSeq 2500. A second about 7 to 11 cycle PCR used a sample-barcoded 5' primer and a J-beta primer mix. Each TCR beta cDNA molecule received a unique molecular identifier from a template-switch 5' adaptor carrying 12 random nucleotides. Each sample yielded at least 2.5 million CDR3-containing paired-end reads. The Mint cDNA synthesis kit, primed by a TRBC-specific oligonucleotide, was used to synthesize first-strand cDNA from all RNA. All cDNA was treated with uracil-DNA glycosylase and then went through a first 18-cycle PCR with the universal primers M1SS and BC2_uni_R. In the paper's pipeline: For normalization, 1 million high-quality reads were randomly selected from each sample, with every read carrying a distinct molecular identifier. Instead of being binned into consensus sequences, reads that shared molecular identifiers were thrown out. CDR3 identification, clonotype clustering and error correction used MiTCR with a Q25 quality threshold and the strictest error-elimination algorithm. A nonparametric unseen species model using Euler transformation provided a lower-bound estimate of total TCR beta diversity. The raw public reads went through TCRdb reprocessing: fastp at Q25, MiXCR clone calling, in-frame beta chains kept. Identical CDR3 proteins give one entry, which carries the most common genes and DNA. None of the V and J calls come from the authors' own analysis; TCRdb made them. Counted in this sample were approximately 730,000 distinct CDR3 sequences; roughly 41% of them appeared once. 20% to 25% of the sample goes to the ten largest clones.

Sequencing input: blood. The TCR sequence derives from a woman aged 55 to 70 in good health. The V gene is TRBV6-2 or TRBV6-3 and the J gene is TRBJ2-7; possibly the D gene is TRBD1, per 6 matching bases. The bases read TGTGCCAGCAGCCTTCCCCACAGTAGGGCAGGGGATTCCTACGAGCAGTACTTC. This sequence encodes CASSLPHSRAGDSYEQYF.